The next 9 T cell receptor beta chains were all read from a single sample in a study of T cells in women clearing cervical HPV infection. Profiling relied on immunoSEQ multiplex PCR, and the TCRdb table lists in-frame clones only, not all of them. Its listing shows around 48,000 clones. The sequenced sample consisted of blood buffy coat. These receptor sequences come from a woman aged 18-69 years with a cervical HPV16 infection that either progressed to CIN3+ or cleared (not recorded which).

As regards this clone: Coverage ceases 3 residues before the CDR3 finishes, and the germline J gene fills in the end. J is TRBJ1-2 and V is TRBV30; D ambiguous. The CDR3 runs 12 residues. Looked up from germline, CDR1 is GTSNPN and CDR2 is SVGIG (reference sequence). The V end lost 2 bases, the J end lost 7 bases, and 11 bases lay between the germline ends. The covered CDR3 bases are TGTGCCTGGAGTTATTCACCGGTTGGC. It specifies CAWSYSPVG. The CDR3 as a whole reads CAWSYSPVGYTF.

About this clone: The observed sequence ends 3 residues before the CDR3 terminus, with the missing tail filled in from the germline J gene. The V gene is TRBV6-1, the J gene TRBJ2-1; D not resolved. Trimming pared 0 bases from V and 3 bases from J, leaving 6 bases between. CDR3 length: 14 residues. CDR1 MNHNS and CDR2 SASEGT come from the germline V gene. Partial CDR3 DNA: TGTGCCAGCAGTGAAGCCCCAGTCTACAATGAG. Its protein product is CASSEAPVYNE. The CDR3 reads in full as CASSEAPVYNEQFF.

Concerning this clone itself: Read data end 3 residues before the CDR3 end; the end is taken from the germline J gene. The chain combines TRBV5-1 with TRBJ2-3; TRBD2 is a possible D gene (6 bases). There are 17 residues in the CDR3. From germline, CDR1 is SGHRS and CDR2 YFSETQ. Trimming cost V 2 bases and J 5 bases, with 21 bases left between them. The sequenced part of the CDR3 DNA is TGCGCCAGCAGCTTATACCGACTAGGGCGATCTGGAGATACG. The encoded protein is CASSLYRLGRSGDT. The whole CDR3 region reads CASSLYRLGRSGDTQYF. The full variable domain, completed using reference TRBV5-1 and TRBJ2-3, is KAGVTQTPRYLIKTRGQQVTLSCSPISGHRSVSWYQQTPGQGLQFLFEYFSETQRNKGNFPGRFSGRQFSNSRSEMNVSTLELGDSALYLCASSLYRLGRSGDTQYFGPGTRLTVL.

Turning to this clone: Read coverage stops 3 residues before the CDR3 terminus; the germline J gene supplies the remainder. The rearrangement uses TRBV5-6 and TRBJ2-7, with 7 bases identical to TRBD1. The length of the CDR3 is 15 residues. Germline-derived CDR1 and CDR2 are SGHDT and YYEEEE. V trimming: 4 bases; J trimming: 4 bases; junction bases outside the gene matches: 11. The CDR3 sequence: CASSRGQVRWYEQYF. The part of the CDR3 DNA that was read is TGTGCCAGCAGCCGCGGACAGGTCCGTTGGTACGAG.

Comment on this clone: The CDR3 end is not reached by the read, which stops 3 residues before it; the germline J gene fills it in. The chain uses TRBV6-1 and TRBJ1-1; D possibly corresponds to TRBD1 (5 bases). V lost 3 bases, J lost 5 bases, and 13 bases lay in between. The germline gives CDR1 MNHNS, CDR2 SASEGT. The CDR3 is made up of 14 amino acids. CDR3 sequence reads: CASSETGGWTEAFF. The sequenced CDR3 bases are TGTGCCAGCAGTGAGACCGGGGGGTGGACTGAA.

Concerning this clone: The CDR3 end falls 3 residues outside the read, so it is completed with the germline J gene. The chain joins TRBV12-5 to TRBJ2-7; D not resolved. Germline V lookup: CDR1 LGHNT, CDR2 FRNRAP. The CDR3 spans 18 residues. V was clipped by 6 bases and J by 2 bases, with 26 bases between them. Incomplete CDR3 DNA: TGTGCTAGTGGCCAAACAACTCAGAAGAATAGCAGACCCTACGAG. This sequence encodes CASGQTTQKNSRPYE. The full-length CDR3 reads as CASGQTTQKNSRPYEQYF. Together with reference TRBV12-5 and TRBJ2-7, the CDR3 gives the full variable domain: DARVTQTPRHKVTEMGQEVTMRCQPILGHNTVFWYRQTMMQGLELLAYFRNRAPLDDSGMPKDRFSAEMPDATLATLKIQPSEPRDSAVYFCASGQTTQKNSRPYEQYFGPGTRLTVT.

As concerns this clone: The observed sequence ends 3 residues before the CDR3 terminus, with the missing tail filled in from the germline J gene. The V call is TRBV7-3, the J call TRBJ2-5; TRBD2 matches at 10 bases. CDR3 length: 16 amino acids. Germline V gives CDR1 SGHTA, CDR2 FQGTGA. V lost 2 bases, J lost 2 bases, and 5 bases stayed unmatched. The CDR3 bases that were read are TGTGCCAGCAGCTTAGGTAGCGGGGGGCTTCAAGAGACC. Translated, it gives CASSLGSGGLQET. The whole CDR3 region reads CASSLGSGGLQETQYF.

In the case of this clone: The sequenced fragment ends 3 residues before the CDR3 boundary, so the rest is inferred from the germline J gene. V usage is TRBV14 and J usage is TRBJ2-7; 8 nucleotides match TRBD1. Germline CDR1 SGHDN, CDR2 FVKESK. The CDR3 loop spans 13 amino acids. V lost 2 bases, J lost 4 bases, and 1 base stayed unmatched. The CDR3 loop reads CASSQQGAYEQYF. The covered CDR3 bases are TGTGCCAGCAGCCAACAGGGGGCATACGAG.

Concerning this clone itself: Read coverage stops 3 residues before the CDR3 terminus; the germline J gene supplies the remainder. This chain uses TRBV5-1 with TRBJ2-1, with 7 bases lining up with TRBD2. V lost 5 bases and J lost 3; bases outside the gene matches: 5. CDR3 length equals 14 residues. Germline lookup yields CDR1 SGHRS and CDR2 YFSETQ. This CDR3 reads CASSSSGNYNEQFF. Partial CDR3 DNA: TGCGCCAGCAGTTCTAGCGGTAACTACAATGAG. Complete variable domain (other parts from reference TRBV5-1 and TRBJ2-1): KAGVTQTPRYLIKTRGQQVTLSCSPISGHRSVSWYQQTPGQGLQFLFEYFSETQRNKGNFPGRFSGRQFSNSRSEMNVSTLELGDSALYLCASSSSGNYNEQFFGPGTRLTVL.